The rows below give T cell receptor beta chains drawn from one sample of a study of shared clonotypes between healthy human individuals. Sequenced by immunoSEQ multiplex PCR; TCRdb stores in-frame clones only, minus some. The sample contains about 2,100,000 clones, 93% of which appear only once. Specimen: naive CD8+ T cells from PBMCs. Source of these receptors: a man between 18 and 29 years old in good health. Some clones in this sample may be carry-over from other donors' samples. CDR3s include the opening cysteine and the closing phenylalanine or tryptophan. The D gene is left open where the match is weak. Clone size, where shown, is once, few, many, or a class for clones that have expanded.

clone_size d_call j_call v_call cdr3_nt cdr3_aa
- TRBD1 TRBJ2-2 TRBV7-3 TGTGCCAGCAGCTTAGTGACAGGGCTCGCCGGGGAGCTGTTTTTT CASSLVTGLAGELFF
- TRBD1 TRBJ2-1 TRBV19 TGTGCCAGTAGTATCGACAGGGTCCTCTCCTACAATGAGCAGTTCTTC CASSIDRVLSYNEQFF
- TRBD2 TRBJ2-2 TRBV5-1 TGCGCCAGCAGCTTATCTAGCGGGAGGATGACCGGGGAGCTGTTTTTT CASSLSSGRMTGELFF
- TRBD1 TRBJ1-4 TRBV25-1 TGTGCCAGCACAGGTCGGACAGGGGGACAGGAAAAACTGTTTTTT CASTGRTGGQEKLFF
- TRBD1 TRBJ1-5 TRBV10-2 TGCGCCAGCAGACCGGGACAGGGCCCCAATCAGCCCCAGCATTTT CASRPGQGPNQPQHF
- - TRBJ2-3 TRBV10-3 TGTGCCATCAGTGCCGGGGTGGCGACAGATACGCAGTATTTT CAISAGVATDTQYF
- - TRBJ2-1 TRBV4-1 TGCGCCAGCAGCCCTCGGGGAGGTGGTGAGCAGTTCTTC CASSPRGGGEQFF
- - TRBJ2-5 TRBV7-8 TGTGCCAGCAGCGGCCGTATGGAGCAAGCGCCCAAGAGGTGGACCCAGTACTTC CASSGRMEQAPKRWTQYF
- - TRBJ1-5 TRBV9 TGTGCCAGCAGCGTAGAGAGGGTAGGGAATCAGCCCCAGCATTTT CASSVERVGNQPQHF
- TRBD2 TRBJ2-1 TRBV7-2 TGTGCCAGCAGCTTGAATTACCCGGGACTAGTGAGGGATGTGGATGAGCAGTTCTTC CASSLNYPGLVRDVDEQFF
- - TRBJ1-1 TRBV11-2 TGTGCCAGCAGCTTAGCCTGGCGACAGAACACTGAAGCTTTCTTT CASSLAWRQNTEAFF
- TRBD2 TRBJ2-3 TRBV7-9 TGTGCCAGCAGCTCACGGGGGACTAGCGGGAGAATCCCGGCAGATACGCAGTATTTT CASSSRGTSGRIPADTQYF
few TRBD1 TRBJ1-1 TRBV30 TGTGCCTGGAGTCCCGGGACAGGGGTGGCCACTGAAGCTTTCTTT CAWSPGTGVATEAFF
- - TRBJ2-5 TRBV11-2 TGTGCCAGCAGCCCCGGGGGCCGGAGAACTCAAGAGACCCAGTACTTC CASSPGGRRTQETQYF
- TRBD1 TRBJ2-7 TRBV28 TGTGCCAGCAGTTTGATTCCAGGGGGCCCCTACGAGCAGTACTTC CASSLIPGGPYEQYF
- - TRBJ1-3 TRBV30 TGTGCCTGCAAACAGGGAAGCTCTGGAAACACCATATATTTT CACKQGSSGNTIYF
- TRBD1 TRBJ2-7 TRBV12-5 TGTGCTAGTGGCCCCACAGGGGGCAGGTACGAGCAGTACTTC CASGPTGGRYEQYF
- - TRBJ2-7 TRBV5-6 TGTGCCAGCCAAGACCGCTACGAGCAGTACTTC CASQDRYEQYF
- TRBD2 TRBJ2-7 TRBV7-6 TGTGCCAGCAGCTTAGGGACGAGGACTAGCGGGGCGACCCCCTACGAGCAGTACTTC CASSLGTRTSGATPYEQYF
- - TRBJ2-1 TRBV10-2 TGCGCCAGCAGTGAGTACAGGAGCTACAATGAGCAGTTCTTC CASSEYRSYNEQFF
- - TRBJ2-1 TRBV19 TGTGCCAGTAGTATTGGGCTGTACAATGAGCAGTTCTTC CASSIGLYNEQFF
- - TRBJ1-4 TRBV19 TGTGCCAGTAAGAAGAGGGGCGTCAGGAATGAAAAACTGTTTTTT CASKKRGVRNEKLFF
- - TRBJ1-2 TRBV2 TGTGCCAGCAGTGGAGGGTTGGGGGGCATTCGGAATGGCTACACCTTC CASSGGLGGIRNGYTF
- TRBD1 TRBJ1-2 TRBV5-1 TGCGCCAGCAGAGGGACAGGGGGAATCTATGGCTACACCTTC CASRGTGGIYGYTF
once - TRBJ2-7 TRBV18 TGTGCCAGCTCACCAGGTAGCTCCTACGAGCAGTACTTC CASSPGSSYEQYF
- - TRBJ2-7 TRBV11-2 TGTGCCAGCAGCCTCTGGACAGCCTCCTACGAGCAGTACTTC CASSLWTASYEQYF
- TRBD2 TRBJ2-7 TRBV13 TGTGCCAGCAGCTCTGGACTAGCTGCCTACGAGCAGTACTTC CASSSGLAAYEQYF
- - TRBJ2-3 TRBV27 TGTGCCAGCAGCCTAAAGACAGGCGCCACAATCACTCTTAAGACAGATACGCAGTATTTT CASSLKTGATITLKTDTQYF
- - TRBJ1-1 TRBV9 TGTGCCAGCAGCGTAGGGGGCGCCAACACTGAAGCTTTCTTT CASSVGGANTEAFF
- TRBD1 TRBJ2-7 TRBV4-1 TGCGCCAGCAGCCAAGATGGGGTTGGGACAGGGTCCTACGAGCAGTACTTC CASSQDGVGTGSYEQYF
- - TRBJ2-7 TRBV6-4 TGTGCCAGCAGTGAGTCAGGATCAAGTCACGAGCAGTACTTC CASSESGSSHEQYF
- - TRBJ1-3 TRBV12-5 TGTGCTAGTGGTTTGGGGGACGCGGGGGTCGGAAACACCATATATTTT CASGLGDAGVGNTIYF
- TRBD2 TRBJ2-1 TRBV28 TGTGCCAGCAGCCTGACTAGCGGGAGGGCGGGGGGAAACAATGAGCAGTTCTTC CASSLTSGRAGGNNEQFF
- TRBD2 TRBJ2-2 TRBV7-8 TGTGCCAGCAGCTCGTTCAAGACTAGCGGGAGGACCACAAACACCGGGGAGCTGTTTTTT CASSSFKTSGRTTNTGELFF
- - TRBJ2-7 TRBV6-5 TGTGCCAGCAGTTACTCTACCGGAAGAACCTACGAGCAGTACTTC CASSYSTGRTYEQYF
- - TRBJ2-1 TRBV13 TGTGCCAGCAGCGCCCGGAGGAGGGGGTACAATGAGCAGTTCTTC CASSARRRGYNEQFF
once TRBD1 TRBJ2-2 TRBV27 TGTGCCAGCAGCTTCTATAACCCGGGACAGCTCGCATCCGGGGAGCTGTTTTTT CASSFYNPGQLASGELFF
- - TRBJ1-2 TRBV27 TGTGCCAGCAGCTCCGGGACACGAGGGCTGGCTGGCTACACCTTC CASSSGTRGLAGYTF
- - TRBJ2-5 TRBV7-9 TGTGCCAGCAGCATCAAGGGGTTGTCCAAAGAGACCCAGTACTTC CASSIKGLSKETQYF
- TRBD1 TRBJ1-3 TRBV11-3 TGTGCCAGCAGCTTAGATTCGACAGGGGCTGGAAACACCATATATTTT CASSLDSTGAGNTIYF
- - TRBJ2-7 TRBV29-1 TGCAGCGTACTGGGACAAGCCTACGAGCAGTACTTC CSVLGQAYEQYF
- - TRBJ2-7 TRBV5-6 TGTGCCAGCAGCTTGGGTTCTGCGGGTCTCTACGAGCAGTACTTC CASSLGSAGLYEQYF
- TRBD2 TRBJ2-1 TRBV9 TGTGCCAGCAGCGTCACGGGACTAGCGGGAGGAATGGGCAATGAGCAGTTCTTC CASSVTGLAGGMGNEQFF
- - TRBJ2-7 TRBV14 TGTGCCAGCAGCCAAGGATGGGGGTACGAGCAGTACTTC CASSQGWGYEQYF
- - TRBJ2-1 TRBV5-5 TGTGCCAGCAGCCTACTATGGACAGAGGGGAGGGATGAGCAGTTCTTC CASSLLWTEGRDEQFF
- TRBD1 TRBJ2-7 TRBV14 TGTGCCAGCAGCCCCTGGGACAGGGAGGACGAGCAGTACTTC CASSPWDREDEQYF
- - TRBJ2-1 TRBV7-9 TGTGCCAGCAGCCCCCAAAGGGGGGGGATACCACTCTTC CASSPQRGGIPLF
- - TRBJ2-2 TRBV7-9 TGTGCCAGCAGCTTAGTTCGGCTTGGGGACGGGGAGCTGTTTTTT CASSLVRLGDGELFF